The clone carrying this T cell receptor beta chain was counted many times. What it binds is not known. The CDR3 is 14 amino acids. V lost 6 bases to trimming and J lost 0 bases, with 11 bases between them. These data originate in a study of regulatory T cells in long-lasting Graves disease. TCR beta libraries were built with iRepertoire HTBI primers and Arm-PCR of CDR3 regions. TCRdb itself ran the multiplex PCR reads through MiXCR, one entry per CDR3 protein. The data hold approximately 540,000 distinct CDR3 sequences, with around 11% observed a single time. The time point: newly diagnosed GD, antithyroid drugs for less than 3 months. The authors made the TCR library using RNA they extracted from PBMCs. EDTA tubes received approximately 9 milliliters of drawn peripheral blood. Study-wide findings and caveats: Persistent disease exhibited a predilection for TRBV28, TRBJ1-2 and TRBJ2-5.

These data were also filed under a second study, of T cells in Graves' hyperthyroidism and ophthalmopathy. As reported in that work: RT-PCR in the first round (using the HTBI primer set) targeted the TCR CDR3. The majority of expanded thyroid clonotypes above 0.001 also appeared in blood.

The source of this sequence is a woman in her 30s with Graves disease. The chain joins TRBV12-3 or TRBV12-4 to TRBJ1-1; D is undetermined. Sequenced here: peripheral blood mononuclear cells (PBMCs), sampled at new diagnosis, from a patient treated with antithyroid drugs. In nucleotides, the CDR3 is TGTGCCAGCAGCTTGTTAGGGATGAACACTGAAGCTTTCTTT. This translates into CASSLLGMNTEAFF.